A single T cell receptor beta chain is shown here with its context. The source of the sample is a study of OX40 agonist ivuxolimab in advanced cancers. CDR1 and CDR2 (germline): KGHSH, LQKENI. V was cut by 3 bases and J by 4 bases, with 6 bases left in between. The CDR3 spans 12 residues. Clones were read by immunoSEQ multiplex PCR, and TCRdb kept only the in-frame ones, dropping some. The table has around 57,000 clones, around 86% seen once. Sample: CD4+ or CD8+ T cells sorted from blood, taken in a trial of the OX40 agonist ivuxolimab. The receptor was derived from an adult with an advanced solid tumor such as melanoma, head and neck, liver or kidney cancer. J is TRBJ2-5 and V is TRBV18; D is unclear. DNA for the CDR3: TGTGCCAGCTCACCCCTACGAGAGACCCAGTACTTC. It encodes CASSPLRETQYF.